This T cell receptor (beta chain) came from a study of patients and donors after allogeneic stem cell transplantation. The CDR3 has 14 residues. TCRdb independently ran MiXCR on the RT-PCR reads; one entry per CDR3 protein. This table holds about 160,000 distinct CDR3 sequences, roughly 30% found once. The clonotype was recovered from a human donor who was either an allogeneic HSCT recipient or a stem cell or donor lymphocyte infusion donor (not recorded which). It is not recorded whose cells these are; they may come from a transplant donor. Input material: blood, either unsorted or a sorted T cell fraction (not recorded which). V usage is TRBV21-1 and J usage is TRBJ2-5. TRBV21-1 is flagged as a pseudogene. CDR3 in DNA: TGTGCCAGCAGCAAAGACATTAACCAAGAGACCCAGTACTTC. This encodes CASSKDINQETQYF.